This entry lists 5 T cell receptor beta chains sequenced from one sample in a study of cytomegalovirus exposure and HLA in healthy donors (dated by TCRdb to 2015 to 2018). The library was made by the immunoSEQ multiplex PCR assay. The multiplex PCR relied on a mix of 60 forward primers for TCR Vbeta segments and 13 reverse primers for TCR Jbeta segments. TCRdb limited this immuneACCESS table to in-frame rearrangements with V and J called. A share of clones is missing; checked studies link under half to unresolved V genes, and the rest is unexplained. The sample table contains roughly 180,000 clones; only one count was recorded for 75% to 85% of them. The ten largest clonotypes hold 3.7% of the sample. Sequenced sample: PBMCs. These receptors all come from a woman aged 55-70 years in good health and CMV-seropositive.

CDR3 amino acids: CASRSGGHQPQHF. The CDR3 region has the DNA TGTGCCAGCAGATCAGGGGGCCATCAGCCCCAGCATTTT. The V and J genes are TRBV28 and TRBJ1-5, with 8 bases matching TRBD1. The germline V gene has CDR1 MDHEN and CDR2 SYDVKM. The length of the CDR3 is 13 residues. The junction had 3 bases not matched to a gene; V was cut back by 6 bases and J by 5 bases.

This chain uses TRBV5-1 with TRBJ1-2, with 8 bases lining up with TRBD1. The germline gives CDR1 SGHRS, CDR2 YFSETQ. This CDR3 spans 15 amino acids. With V trimmed by 4 bases and J by 7 bases, 12 bases remained unmatched. CDR3 residues: CASSQSGQGATGYTF. Written as DNA, the CDR3 is TGCGCCAGCAGCCAGAGCGGGCAGGGGGCAACTGGCTACACCTTC. Together with reference TRBV5-1 and TRBJ1-2, the CDR3 gives the full variable domain: KAGVTQTPRYLIKTRGQQVTLSCSPISGHRSVSWYQQTPGQGLQFLFEYFSETQRNKGNFPGRFSGRQFSNSRSEMNVSTLELGDSALYLCASSQSGQGATGYTFGSGTRLTVV.

This sequence joins TRBV7-2 and TRBJ1-6, with D maybe TRBD1 (6 bases). Per germline, CDR1 SGHTA and CDR2 FQGNSA. Trimming shortened V by 5 bases and J by 7 bases, and 12 bases separated the two germline ends. The CDR3 consists of 14 residues. The chain's CDR3 is CASSTTGLNSPLHF. DNA for the CDR3: TGTGCCAGCAGCACCACAGGGCTGAATTCACCCCTCCACTTT.

V gene TRBV29-1 combines with J gene TRBJ2-5; no clear D. The CDR3 contains 12 residues. Trimming took off 5 bases at V and 2 bases at J, with 9 bases between the two ends. Germline values: CDR1 SQVTM, CDR2 ANQGSEA. In DNA, the CDR3 is TGCAGCGTTAGTTGGCGGCAAGAGACCCAGTACTTC. This codes for CSVSWRQETQYF.

The V gene is TRBV28, the J gene TRBJ1-1; no reliable D call. The germline CDR1 and CDR2 sequences are MDHEN and SYDVKM. V shed 2 bases and J shed 6 bases, with 7 bases lying between them. The CDR3 spans 12 residues. The CDR3 here is CASSLISSEAFF. CDR3 coding DNA: TGTGCCAGCAGTTTAATCTCCTCTGAAGCTTTCTTT. The variable domain in full, completed from reference TRBV28 and TRBJ1-1, reads DVKVTQSSRYLVKRTGEKVFLECVQDMDHENMFWYRQDPGLGLRLIYFSYDVKMKEKGDIPEGYSVSREKKERFSLILESASTNQTSMYLCASSLISSEAFFGQGTRLTVV.